These 16 T cell receptor beta chains were sequenced from one sample in a study of T cell changes during pregnancy in multiple sclerosis (dated by TCRdb to between 2019 and 2020). The library was made by the immunoSEQ multiplex PCR assay. Imported from immuneACCESS, the table was reduced by TCRdb to in-frame sequences with V and J called. These copies leave out some clones; in studies compared against another copy, an unresolved V gene accounts for under half, and the cause of the remainder is not known. This sample comprises about 64,000 clones, roughly 88% of them detected only once. The ten largest clones add up to 5.5% to 7% of the sample. Sequences were derived from peripheral blood, sampled in the third trimester of pregnancy. Receptors originate from a female donor in good health, enrolled as a control in a pregnancy study.

The CDR3 coding sequence is TGTGCCAGCAGCTCGCCAGGCCCTCTGAACACTGAAGCTTTCTTT. Its protein product is CASSSPGPLNTEAFF. The rearrangement links TRBV5-4 to TRBJ1-1; D unresolved. V lost 3 bases and J lost 0, with 12 bases in between. CDR3 length: 15 residues. Germline V gene sequence: CDR1 SGHNT, CDR2 YYREEE (reference sequence).

The gene calls are TRBV5-1 and TRBJ2-1; 12 nucleotides agree with TRBD2. Germline CDR1 SGHRS, CDR2 YFSETQ. V lost 0 bases and J lost 5; bases outside the gene matches: 6. This CDR3 spans 17 amino acids. The DNA of the CDR3 is TGCGCCAGCAGCTTGGGAGGTTGGACTAGCGGGGACAATGAGCAGTTCTTC. Its translation: CASSLGGWTSGDNEQFF.

V usage is TRBV14 and J usage is TRBJ1-2, with TRBD1 matching 8 bases. Trimming removed 0 bases from V and 8 bases from J; junction bases left unmatched: 8. The CDR3 has 15 residues. Germline values: CDR1 SGHDN, CDR2 FVKESK. The DNA for the CDR3 is TGTGCCAGCAGCCAAGACCCCCCTGGGACAGGAGGCTACACCTTC. The encoded protein is CASSQDPPGTGGYTF.

The genes are TRBV19 and TRBJ1-4; 10 bases are shared with TRBD1. With V trimmed by 9 bases and J by 8 bases, 9 bases remained unmatched. The CDR3 loop spans 14 amino acids. Germline V gives CDR1 LNHDA, CDR2 SQIVND (reference sequence). DNA for the CDR3: TGTGCCAGCGGGACAGGGGCACTTGGGGAAAAACTGTTTTTT. Protein: CASGTGALGEKLFF.

This clone was recorded a few times. The CDR3 reads CASTRLSGSNGELFF. The CDR3 DNA follows: TGTGCCAGTACCCGCCTAAGCGGGAGTAACGGGGAGCTGTTTTTT. V is TRBV19 and J is TRBJ2-2, with 8 bases matching TRBD2. The V gene end was trimmed by 7 bases and the J gene end by 7 bases; junction bases not matched to a gene: 11. The germline gives CDR1 LNHDA, CDR2 SQIVND (reference sequence). This CDR3 comprises 15 residues.

This rearrangement joins TRBV29-1 to TRBJ2-3, with 14 bases fitting TRBD2. The CDR3 extends over 17 amino acids. V dropped 3 bases and J dropped 1; count of bases not matched to a gene: 6. CDR1 SQVTM and CDR2 ANQGSEA come from the germline V gene. CDR3 bases: TGCAGCGTTGAGGGGCCGACTAGCGGGGGGGGCACAGATACGCAGTATTTT. Translated, it gives CSVEGPTSGGGTDTQYF.

This chain joins TRBV7-7 and TRBJ2-5, with 7 bases lining up with TRBD1. There are 15 residues in the CDR3. From germline, CDR1 is SSHAT and CDR2 FNYEAQ (reference sequence). Trimming removed 3 bases from V and 5 bases from J; junction bases left unmatched: 9. The CDR3 region is CASSLRGTVLETQYF. Written as DNA, the CDR3 is TGTGCCAGCAGCTTGAGGGGGACAGTCCTTGAGACCCAGTACTTC.

The J gene is TRBJ1-1, the V gene TRBV2, with D possibly matching TRBD1 (6 bases). This CDR3 contains 14 residues. Germline assignment: CDR1 SNHLY and CDR2 FYNNEI. V was cut by 2 bases and J by 5 bases, with 12 bases left in between. The CDR3 region is CASSETGMRTEAFF. In DNA form, the CDR3 reads TGTGCCAGCAGTGAAACAGGGATGAGGACTGAAGCTTTCTTT.

The rearrangement uses TRBV4-1 and TRBJ1-2, with TRBD1 matching over 10 bases. In germline, CDR1 is MGHRA, CDR2 YSYEKL. V lost 3 bases, J lost 3 bases, and 7 bases stayed unmatched. The CDR3 is 16 residues long. CDR3 amino acids: CASSHSGQGGDYGYTF. The DNA for the CDR3 is TGCGCCAGCAGCCACAGTGGACAGGGGGGGGACTATGGCTACACCTTC.

This chain joins TRBV27 and TRBJ2-2, with D hard to call. Germline V lookup: CDR1 MNHEY, CDR2 SMNVEV (reference sequence). The V and J ends lost 2 bases and 0 bases respectively, with 10 bases between them. CDR3 length equals 16 residues. The CDR3 spells CASSLIVRSNTGELFF. Here the CDR3 DNA reads TGTGCCAGCAGTTTAATAGTGCGATCGAACACCGGGGAGCTGTTTTTT.

This chain connects TRBV5-1 to TRBJ2-4, with 8 bases identical to TRBD1. Looked up from germline, CDR1 is SGHRS and CDR2 is YFSETQ. Germline trimming cut 4 bases from V and 9 bases from J; bases unmatched to any gene: 9. This CDR3 spans 14 amino acids. The CDR3 loop is CASSPDRVDSIQYF. The CDR3 DNA follows: TGCGCCAGCAGCCCGGACAGGGTAGATAGCATTCAGTACTTC.

This rearrangement joins TRBV7-2 to TRBJ1-2; 7 positions match TRBD1. With V trimmed by 0 bases and J by 6 bases, 10 bases remained unmatched. The CDR3 is 16 amino acids. The V gene's germline CDR1 is SGHTA and CDR2 FQGNSA. Here the CDR3 reads CASSLALQGVWNGYTF. CDR3 DNA: TGTGCCAGCAGCTTAGCGCTTCAGGGGGTTTGGAATGGCTACACCTTC.

The DNA of the CDR3 is TGTGCCAGCAGTCCCCTGGGGGCGAACACTGAAGCTTTCTTT. This sequence encodes CASSPLGANTEAFF. V gene TRBV27 combines with J gene TRBJ1-1, with D possibly being TRBD1 (6 bases). Germline CDR1 and CDR2: MNHEY and SMNVEV (reference sequence). Deletions cut 5 bases from V and 1 base from J, with 11 bases between. CDR3 size: 14 residues.

CDR3 sequence reads: CATEVTGGLGYTF. The CDR3 bases are TGTGCCACCGAGGTGACAGGGGGCCTGGGCTACACCTTC. This sequence joins TRBV6-1 and TRBJ1-2, with 10 bases lining up with TRBD1. There are 13 residues in the CDR3. CDR1 and CDR2 from the germline V gene are MNHNS and SASEGT. V shed 10 bases and J 8 bases; nucleotides not matched to a gene: 10.

This chain links TRBV5-6 with TRBJ1-2; D gene uncertain. The CDR3 is 12 residues long. Germline V gene data show CDR1 as SGHDT and CDR2 as YYEEEE. Trimming removed 5 bases at V and 4 bases at J, with 9 bases between. Here the CDR3 reads CASSAGTYGYTF. The CDR3 DNA sequence: TGTGCCAGCAGTGCCGGTACCTATGGCTACACCTTC.

This clone was recorded only once. The chain combines TRBV5-1 with TRBJ2-7; D might be TRBD2 (5 bases). This CDR3 comprises 15 residues. Trimming stripped 1 base from V and 3 bases from J, with 14 bases between. The germline V gene has CDR1 SGHRS and CDR2 YFSETQ. The CDR3 protein is CASSLWGLGSYEQYF. The CDR3 nucleotides are TGCGCCAGCAGCTTGTGGGGTCTAGGGAGCTACGAGCAGTACTTC.